The present T cell receptor beta chain was sequenced within a study of response to subunit inactivated influenza vaccine. This clonotype came up a few times. Its antigen is not identified. A junction end diverges from the germline sequence, so it may reflect a read error. Each CDR3 protein is one row after TCRdb ran MiXCR on the RT-PCR reads. Of around 710,000 distinct CDR3 sequences in the sample, around 13% were seen once. General study results and limits: New T cells are recruited in small numbers by each seasonal influenza vaccination, according to the authors' suggestion.

The CDR3 runs to 12 residues. Germline V gene sequence: CDR1 SQVTM, CDR2 ANQGSEA. The sequenced sample was PBMCs from blood, obtained roughly 15 days before vaccination. The TCR originated in a man between 45 and 60 years old who received an inactivated influenza vaccine. The rearrangement joins TRBV29-1 to TRBJ1-1, with TRBD1 matching over 8 bases. Here the CDR3 reads CSVATTGGRCLF. CDR3 in DNA: TGCAGCGTAGCTACTACAGGGGGAAGGTGTCTCTTT.